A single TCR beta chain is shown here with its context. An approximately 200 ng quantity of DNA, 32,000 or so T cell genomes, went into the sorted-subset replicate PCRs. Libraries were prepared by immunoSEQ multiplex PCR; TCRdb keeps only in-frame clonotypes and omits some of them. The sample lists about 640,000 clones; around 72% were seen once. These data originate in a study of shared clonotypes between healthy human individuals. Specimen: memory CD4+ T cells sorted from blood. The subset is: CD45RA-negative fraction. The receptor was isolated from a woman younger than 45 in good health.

CDR3 residues: CASISTENYGYTF. CDR3 nucleotide sequence: TGTGCCAGCATCTCGACAGAAAACTATGGCTACACCTTC. The chain is built from TRBV28 and TRBJ1-2; D might be TRBD1 (5 bases). V was clipped by 7 bases and J by 2 bases, with 11 bases between them. Per germline, CDR1 MDHEN and CDR2 SYDVKM. The CDR3 totals 13 residues.